The present T cell receptor beta chain was sequenced within a study of Ad26.COV2.S vaccination and SARS-CoV-2 variants. Data came from immunoSEQ multiplex PCR; TCRdb stores just in-frame clones and leaves some out. This sample has 380,000 or so clones, with roughly four fifths found just once. Germline lookup yields CDR1 SEHNR and CDR2 FQNEAQ (reference sequence). V lost 1 base and J 0 bases, leaving 12 bases between the germline ends. The CDR3 has 16 residues. This sample's treatment: 15 to 20 received Ad26.COV2.S at low or high dose, single or two shots; 5 received placebo; per-sample allocation not given. Material that was analyzed had been drawn on day 63 after the first vaccine or placebo injection. This clone was detected only once.

The clonotype was recovered from a person aged 18-65 years who received the Ad26.COV2.S COVID-19 vaccine or a placebo. Sequencing used peripheral blood, obtained in a trial of Ad26.COV2.S vaccine versus placebo. J is TRBJ1-1 and V is TRBV7-9; D is unresolved. The CDR3 region has the DNA TGTGCCAGCAGCTTAGGTTCGACTTTTATGAACACTGAAGCTTTCTTT. Translated, it gives CASSLGSTFMNTEAFF.